Listed below are T cell receptor beta chains from one sample, sequenced in a study of T cell responses to AZD1222 COVID-19 vaccine. Method: immunoSEQ multiplex PCR; TCRdb's copy keeps in-frame clones and lacks some. Among around 120,000 clones listed, about 90% were seen once. The starting material was peripheral blood, obtained 28 days after the second AZD1222 dose. Receptor source: an adult who received the AZD1222 COVID-19 vaccine. CDR3s include the opening cysteine and the closing phenylalanine or tryptophan. The D gene is left open where the match is weak. Clone size is not always given. Where it is, it says once, few, many or a class for expanded clones.

V gene: TRBV5-1
J gene: TRBJ2-7
clone size: .
D gene: .
CDR3 protein: CASSFTSMAYEQYF
CDR3 DNA: TGCGCCAGCAGCTTTACTAGTATGGCCTACGAGCAGTACTTC

V gene: TRBV28
J gene: TRBJ1-3
clone size: .
D gene: .
CDR3 protein: CASSSDGTGNTIYF
CDR3 DNA: TGTGCCAGCAGTTCCGACGGAACGGGAAACACCATATATTTT

V gene: TRBV19
J gene: TRBJ2-1
clone size: once
D gene: TRBD2
CDR3 protein: CASSEGPAGVVDEQFF
CDR3 DNA: TGTGCCAGTAGTGAAGGCCCAGCGGGAGTAGTGGATGAGCAGTTCTTC

V gene: TRBV2
J gene: TRBJ2-7
clone size: .
D gene: TRBD1
CDR3 protein: CASSPGTGSLEQYF
CDR3 DNA: TGTGCCAGCAGCCCCGGGACAGGGTCTCTCGAGCAGTACTTC

V gene: TRBV11-2
J gene: TRBJ2-7
clone size: .
D gene: .
CDR3 protein: CASSFYEQYF
CDR3 DNA: TGTGCCAGCAGTTTCTACGAGCAGTACTTC

V gene: TRBV3-1/TRBV3-2
J gene: TRBJ2-3
clone size: .
D gene: TRBD2
CDR3 protein: CASSPPIAGGPSDTQYF
CDR3 DNA: TGTGCCAGCAGCCCCCCTATAGCGGGAGGGCCTTCAGATACGCAGTATTTT

V gene: TRBV7-2
J gene: TRBJ1-2
clone size: once
D gene: TRBD1
CDR3 protein: CASSLDRGYGYTF
CDR3 DNA: TGTGCCAGCAGCTTGGACAGGGGATATGGCTACACCTTC

V gene: TRBV14
J gene: TRBJ2-3
clone size: .
D gene: .
CDR3 protein: CASSQDGWGTDTQYF
CDR3 DNA: TGTGCCAGCAGCCAAGATGGGTGGGGGACAGATACGCAGTATTTT

V gene: TRBV10-3
J gene: TRBJ2-7
clone size: .
D gene: TRBD2
CDR3 protein: CASGLAGTYEQYF
CDR3 DNA: TGTGCCAGTGGACTAGCGGGGACCTACGAGCAGTACTTC

V gene: TRBV7-3
J gene: TRBJ1-1
clone size: .
D gene: .
CDR3 protein: CASSLGHSNTEAFF
CDR3 DNA: TGTGCCAGCAGCTTGGGACACTCGAACACTGAAGCTTTCTTT

V gene: TRBV7-2
J gene: TRBJ1-1
clone size: .
D gene: .
CDR3 protein: CASSLVSTSNTEAFF
CDR3 DNA: TGTGCCAGCAGCTTGGTTAGTACTTCGAACACTGAAGCTTTCTTT

V gene: TRBV6-1
J gene: TRBJ1-1
clone size: .
D gene: .
CDR3 protein: CASSDSKRIDPEAFF
CDR3 DNA: TGTGCCAGCAGTGATTCGAAAAGGATTGACCCTGAAGCTTTCTTT

V gene: TRBV18
J gene: TRBJ2-1
clone size: .
D gene: TRBD2
CDR3 protein: CASSATSANYNEQFF
CDR3 DNA: TGTGCCAGCTCAGCAACTAGCGCCAACTACAATGAGCAGTTCTTC

V gene: TRBV18
J gene: TRBJ2-3
clone size: .
D gene: .
CDR3 protein: CASSPRGEPDTQYF
CDR3 DNA: TGTGCCAGCTCACCACGGGGGGAGCCAGATACGCAGTATTTT

V gene: TRBV19
J gene: TRBJ2-5
clone size: once
D gene: .
CDR3 protein: CASSMTGIQETQYF
CDR3 DNA: TGTGCCAGTAGTATGACAGGTATTCAAGAGACCCAGTACTTC

V gene: TRBV27
J gene: TRBJ1-1
clone size: .
D gene: .
CDR3 protein: CASSLIPGPVTEAFF
CDR3 DNA: TGTGCCAGCAGTTTAATCCCAGGCCCGGTCACTGAAGCTTTCTTT

V gene: TRBV5-6
J gene: TRBJ2-7
clone size: .
D gene: .
CDR3 protein: CASSLGGSNEQYF
CDR3 DNA: TGTGCCAGCAGCTTGGGTGGGTCCAACGAGCAGTACTTC

V gene: TRBV5-6
J gene: TRBJ2-7
clone size: .
D gene: TRBD2
CDR3 protein: CASSSRTGTSGRVYEQYF
CDR3 DNA: TGTGCCAGCAGCTCGCGGACCGGGACTAGCGGGCGAGTCTACGAGCAGTACTTC

V gene: TRBV29-1
J gene: TRBJ2-7
clone size: .
D gene: TRBD1
CDR3 protein: CSTGTGDYEQYF
CDR3 DNA: TGCAGCACCGGGACAGGCGACTACGAGCAGTACTTC

V gene: TRBV6-4
J gene: TRBJ2-3
clone size: .
D gene: TRBD2
CDR3 protein: CASAPTSGRADTQYF
CDR3 DNA: TGTGCCAGCGCACCGACTAGCGGGAGGGCAGATACGCAGTATTTT

V gene: TRBV14
J gene: TRBJ1-1
clone size: .
D gene: .
CDR3 protein: CASSLTPDSNTEAFF
CDR3 DNA: TGTGCCAGCAGCCTTACACCGGACAGTAACACTGAAGCTTTCTTT

V gene: TRBV9
J gene: TRBJ1-4
clone size: .
D gene: .
CDR3 protein: CASSPNGDGNNEKLFF
CDR3 DNA: TGTGCCAGCAGCCCCAACGGCGACGGTAATAATGAAAAACTGTTTTTT

V gene: TRBV5-1
J gene: TRBJ1-2
clone size: once
D gene: .
CDR3 protein: CASSLTGGLYGYTF
CDR3 DNA: TGCGCCAGCAGCTTAACGGGGGGTCTCTATGGCTACACCTTC

V gene: TRBV20-1
J gene: TRBJ2-1
clone size: .
D gene: .
CDR3 protein: CSAIWWWPFF
CDR3 DNA: TGCAGTGCTATTTGGTGGTGGCCGTTCTTC

V gene: TRBV6-4
J gene: TRBJ2-5
clone size: .
D gene: .
CDR3 protein: CAGRAAGETQYF
CDR3 DNA: TGTGCCGGAAGAGCAGCGGGAGAGACCCAGTACTTC

V gene: TRBV7-6
J gene: TRBJ2-6
clone size: few
D gene: .
CDR3 protein: CASSLADGSGANVLTF
CDR3 DNA: TGTGCCAGCAGCTTAGCAGACGGGTCTGGGGCCAACGTCCTGACTTTC

V gene: TRBV5-1
J gene: TRBJ2-3
clone size: .
D gene: .
CDR3 protein: CASRPGDDTDTQYF
CDR3 DNA: TGCGCCAGCCGCCCGGGGGATGACACAGATACGCAGTATTTT

V gene: TRBV11-2
J gene: TRBJ2-7
clone size: .
D gene: .
CDR3 protein: CASSLEGSPSYEQYF
CDR3 DNA: TGTGCCAGCAGCTTAGAGGGGTCCCCTTCCTACGAGCAGTACTTC

V gene: TRBV2
J gene: TRBJ1-2
clone size: .
D gene: .
CDR3 protein: CASISRGYTF
CDR3 DNA: TGTGCCAGCATTAGTCGCGGCTACACCTTC

V gene: TRBV4-2
J gene: TRBJ2-3
clone size: .
D gene: .
CDR3 protein: CASSQDREDTQYF
CDR3 DNA: TGTGCCAGCAGCCAAGACAGGGAGGATACGCAGTATTTT

V gene: TRBV7-2
J gene: TRBJ2-1
clone size: .
D gene: .
CDR3 protein: CASSQDLHNEQFF
CDR3 DNA: TGTGCCAGCAGCCAGGACTTGCACAATGAGCAGTTCTTC

V gene: TRBV7-9
J gene: TRBJ1-5
clone size: .
D gene: .
CDR3 protein: CASSLDLGHNNQPQHF
CDR3 DNA: TGTGCCAGCAGCTTAGATTTGGGACACAACAATCAGCCCCAGCATTTT

V gene: TRBV6-6
J gene: TRBJ1-3
clone size: once
D gene: .
CDR3 protein: CASKWKPGNTIYF
CDR3 DNA: TGTGCCAGCAAGTGGAAGCCCGGAAACACCATATATTTT

V gene: TRBV27
J gene: TRBJ2-1
clone size: .
D gene: .
CDR3 protein: CASSFYTGAENEQFF
CDR3 DNA: TGTGCCAGCAGTTTCTATACCGGGGCCGAGAATGAGCAGTTCTTC

V gene: TRBV9
J gene: TRBJ1-3
clone size: .
D gene: TRBD1
CDR3 protein: CASSPGGTAGNTIYF
CDR3 DNA: TGTGCCAGCAGCCCGGGGGGGACAGCTGGAAACACCATATATTTT

V gene: TRBV28
J gene: TRBJ2-7
clone size: once
D gene: .
CDR3 protein: CASRDRYEQYF
CDR3 DNA: TGTGCCAGCAGGGACAGATACGAGCAGTACTTC

V gene: TRBV7-9
J gene: TRBJ2-6
clone size: .
D gene: .
CDR3 protein: CASSLGMGTGANVLTF
CDR3 DNA: TGTGCCAGCAGCTTAGGAATGGGGACTGGGGCCAACGTCCTGACTTTC

V gene: TRBV4-1
J gene: TRBJ1-5
clone size: .
D gene: .
CDR3 protein: CASSRGDSGNQPQHF
CDR3 DNA: TGCGCCAGCAGCCGAGGAGACAGTGGCAATCAGCCCCAGCATTTT

V gene: TRBV7-3
J gene: TRBJ2-2
clone size: .
D gene: TRBD1
CDR3 protein: CASSFGDRAAGELFF
CDR3 DNA: TGTGCCAGCAGCTTCGGGGACAGGGCGGCCGGGGAGCTGTTTTTT

V gene: TRBV27
J gene: TRBJ2-7
clone size: .
D gene: TRBD2
CDR3 protein: CASSLLREDDEQYF
CDR3 DNA: TGTGCCAGCAGCCTCCTGCGGGAGGATGATGAGCAGTACTTC

V gene: TRBV25-1
J gene: TRBJ2-1
clone size: .
D gene: TRBD2
CDR3 protein: CASSEFGQRGSSYNEQFF
CDR3 DNA: TGTGCCAGCAGTGAATTCGGGCAGCGGGGCAGCTCCTACAATGAGCAGTTCTTC

V gene: TRBV18
J gene: TRBJ2-5
clone size: .
D gene: .
CDR3 protein: CASSEVTTTRLGETQYF
CDR3 DNA: TGTGCCAGCTCAGAGGTGACGACCACCCGGCTGGGAGAGACCCAGTACTTC

V gene: TRBV28
J gene: TRBJ1-4
clone size: .
D gene: .
CDR3 protein: CASSFREKLFF
CDR3 DNA: TGTGCCAGCAGTTTCAGGGAAAAACTGTTTTTT

V gene: TRBV28
J gene: TRBJ1-1
clone size: .
D gene: .
CDR3 protein: CASSLSRGTEAFF
CDR3 DNA: TGTGCCAGCAGTTTATCCAGGGGCACTGAAGCTTTCTTT

V gene: TRBV19
J gene: TRBJ1-1
clone size: .
D gene: .
CDR3 protein: CASSFWTSGTEAFF
CDR3 DNA: TGTGCCAGTAGTTTTTGGACATCGGGGACTGAAGCTTTCTTT

V gene: TRBV28
J gene: TRBJ1-2
clone size: .
D gene: .
CDR3 protein: CASSGGGGYGYTF
CDR3 DNA: TGTGCCAGCTCGGGCGGCGGAGGATATGGCTACACCTTC

V gene: TRBV30
J gene: TRBJ1-4
clone size: .
D gene: .
CDR3 protein: CAWSRSGDEKLFF
CDR3 DNA: TGTGCCTGGAGTAGGTCCGGGGATGAAAAACTGTTTTTT

V gene: TRBV6-5
J gene: TRBJ2-3
clone size: .
D gene: TRBD2
CDR3 protein: CASSSTSGRGSDTQYF
CDR3 DNA: TGTGCCAGCAGTTCGACTAGCGGGAGGGGTTCAGATACGCAGTATTTT

V gene: TRBV20-1
J gene: TRBJ2-1
clone size: .
D gene: .
CDR3 protein: CSASSPRINEQFF
CDR3 DNA: TGCAGTGCTAGTTCACCTAGGATCAATGAGCAGTTCTTC

V gene: TRBV5-1
J gene: TRBJ2-7
clone size: .
D gene: TRBD1
CDR3 protein: CASSIPTGYAYEQYF
CDR3 DNA: TGCGCCAGCAGCATACCGACAGGGTATGCTTACGAGCAGTACTTC

V gene: TRBV15
J gene: TRBJ1-5
clone size: .
D gene: .
CDR3 protein: CATSNRRLDSNQPQHF
CDR3 DNA: TGTGCCACCAGCAACAGGCGCTTAGATAGCAATCAGCCCCAGCATTTT

V gene: TRBV2
J gene: TRBJ2-3
clone size: .
D gene: TRBD1
CDR3 protein: CASRPPGQAFSSTDTQYF
CDR3 DNA: TGTGCCAGCAGACCTCCGGGACAGGCTTTTTCTTCCACAGATACGCAGTATTTT

V gene: TRBV7-8
J gene: TRBJ2-7
clone size: few
D gene: TRBD2
CDR3 protein: CASSPPGGGYEQYF
CDR3 DNA: TGTGCCAGCAGCCCACCGGGAGGGGGGTACGAGCAGTACTTC